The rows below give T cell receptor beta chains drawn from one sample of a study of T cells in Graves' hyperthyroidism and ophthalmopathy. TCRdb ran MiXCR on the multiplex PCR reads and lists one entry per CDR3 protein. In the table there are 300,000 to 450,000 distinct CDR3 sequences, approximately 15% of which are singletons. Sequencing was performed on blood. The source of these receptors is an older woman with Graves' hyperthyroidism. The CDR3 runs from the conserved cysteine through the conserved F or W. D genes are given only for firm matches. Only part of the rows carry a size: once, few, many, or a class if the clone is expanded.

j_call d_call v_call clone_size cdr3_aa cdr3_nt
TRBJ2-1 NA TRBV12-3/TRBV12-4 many CASRRRETVYNEQFF TGTGCCAGCAGACGACGGGAGACCGTCTACAATGAGCAGTTCTTC
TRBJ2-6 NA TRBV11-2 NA CASSLAVGSGANVLTF TGTGCCAGCAGCTTAGCGGTGGGTTCTGGGGCCAACGTCCTGACTTTC
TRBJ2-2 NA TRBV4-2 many CASSQGPTSPADTGELFF TGTGCCAGCAGCCAAGGCCCGACGTCCCCGGCGGACACCGGGGAGCTGTTTTTT
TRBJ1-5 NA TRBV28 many CASNHYSGGNQPQHF TGTGCCAGCAACCACTACTCCGGGGGCAATCAGCCCCAGCATTTT
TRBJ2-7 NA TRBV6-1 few CASRRGQGPNGSYEQYF TGTGCCAGCAGAAGGGGTCAGGGGCCAAACGGATCCTACGAGCAGTACTTC
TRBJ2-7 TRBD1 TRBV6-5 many CASSYSDRATYEQYF TGTGCCAGCAGTTACTCGGACAGGGCGACCTACGAGCAGTACTTC
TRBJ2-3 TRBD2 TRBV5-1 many CASSLLAASTDTQYF TGCGCCAGCAGCTTACTAGCGGCTAGCACAGATACGCAGTATTTT
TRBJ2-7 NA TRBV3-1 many CASTPGAGAYEQYF TGTGCCAGCACCCCAGGGGCGGGAGCCTACGAGCAGTACTTC
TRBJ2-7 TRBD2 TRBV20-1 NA CSAMISGTYEQYF TGCAGTGCTATGATTAGCGGGACCTACGAGCAGTACTTC
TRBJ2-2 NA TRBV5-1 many CASSLGSRNTGELFF TGCGCCAGCAGCCTCGGGAGTAGGAACACCGGGGAGCTGTTTTTT
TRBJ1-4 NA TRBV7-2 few CASSFRGNEKLFF TGTGCCAGCAGCTTCCGGGGTAATGAAAAACTGTTTTTT
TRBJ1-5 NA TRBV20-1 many CSAKDHSNQPQHF TGCAGTGCTAAAGATCATAGCAATCAGCCCCAGCATTTT
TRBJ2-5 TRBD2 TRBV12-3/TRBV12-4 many CASSLGSSGLGSETQYF TGTGCCAGCAGTTTGGGCTCTAGCGGCCTCGGTAGTGAGACCCAGTACTTC
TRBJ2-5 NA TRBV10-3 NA CAISESSLGQETQYF TGTGCCATCAGTGAGTCGAGTCTGGGTCAAGAGACCCAGTACTTC
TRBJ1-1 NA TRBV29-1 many CSADRMNTEAFF TGCAGCGCAGACAGGATGAACACTGAAGCTTTCTTT
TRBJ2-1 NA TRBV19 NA CASSIGGYEQFF TGTGCCAGTAGTATCGGTGGCTATGAGCAGTTCTTC
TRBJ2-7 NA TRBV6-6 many CASSYSDLVSSYEQYF TGTGCCAGCAGTTACTCGGATTTGGTTAGCTCCTACGAGCAGTACTTC
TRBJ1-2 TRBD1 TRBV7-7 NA CASSSRTGVGYTF TGTGCTAGCAGCTCCCGGACAGGGGTGGGCTACACCTTC
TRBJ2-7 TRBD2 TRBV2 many CASSTSGILSYEQYF TGTGCCAGCAGTACTAGCGGGATACTCTCCTACGAGCAGTACTTC
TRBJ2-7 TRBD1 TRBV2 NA CASSDVRGLGEQYF TGTGCCAGCAGTGACGTTAGGGGGCTGGGCGAGCAGTACTTC